The 27 T cell receptor beta chains below were found in one sample sequenced in a study of blood T cell repertoires in COVID-19. Some clones are missing from TCRdb's copy, which holds only in-frame ones; the method was immunoSEQ multiplex PCR. The sample contains 120,000 to 150,000 clones, about nine tenths of which appear only once. What was sequenced was PBMCs or T cells enriched from blood (not recorded which). Every receptor here comes from a woman in her 40s who had been exposed to COVID-19.

The CDR3 nucleotides read TGCGCCAGCAGCCAAGATCGGGGGACGACACAGCCCCAGCATTTT. Encoded protein: CASSQDRGTTQPQHF. The genes are TRBV4-1 and TRBJ1-5; D perhaps matches TRBD1 (5 bases). The length of the CDR3 is 15 residues. Germline CDR1 MGHRA, CDR2 YSYEKL. Deletions cut 0 bases from V and 7 bases from J, with 13 bases between.

The V gene is TRBV5-6, the J gene TRBJ1-5, with 10 bases lining up with TRBD1. Germline CDR1 is SGHDT and CDR2 is YYEEEE. Trimming took 3 bases from V and 3 from J; bases not matched to a gene: 3. CDR3 length: 15 amino acids. DNA for the CDR3: TGTGCCAGCAGCTCGGGACAGGGGTACAATCAGCCCCAGCATTTT. Amino acid sequence: CASSSGQGYNQPQHF.

The chain couples TRBV6-5 to TRBJ2-2, with TRBD2 identical over 14 bases. Germline V gene sequence: CDR1 MNHEY, CDR2 SVGAGI. This CDR3 has 15 residues. J was trimmed by 7 bases and V by 8 bases; bases with no gene match: 6. The CDR3 here is CASYGTSGRGGELFF. In nucleotides, the CDR3 is TGTGCCAGCTATGGGACTAGCGGGAGAGGCGGGGAGCTGTTTTTT.

This clone was recorded once. This chain connects TRBV6-5 to TRBJ1-6; 8 bases map to TRBD1. The CDR3 is 13 amino acids. CDR1 is MNHEY and CDR2 is SVGAGI in the germline V gene. The V segment lost 6 bases and the J segment 8 bases; nucleotides outside the gene matches: 3. DNA of the CDR3: TGTGCCAGCAGAGGACAGGGTTATTCACCCCTCCACTTT. Translating gives CASRGQGYSPLHF.

The genes are TRBV7-9 and TRBJ2-3; 10 positions agree with TRBD1. The V gene end was trimmed by 5 bases and the J gene end by 3 bases; junction bases not matched to a gene: 5. Germline V gene sequence: CDR1 SEHNR, CDR2 FQNEAQ (reference sequence). The CDR3 is 15 amino acids. The CDR3 DNA sequence: TGTGCCAGCAGCACACCGGGACAGGGGACAGATACGCAGTATTTT. As protein: CASSTPGQGTDTQYF.

The chain carries TRBV12-3 or TRBV12-4 and TRBJ1-5, with D unclear. V dropped 6 bases and J dropped 6 bases, with 9 bases sitting between them. CDR3 length: 12 residues. The CDR3 sequence: CASREGSQPQHF. CDR3 sequence (DNA): TGTGCCAGCAGGGAGGGCAGTCAGCCCCAGCATTTT.

V is TRBV7-6 and J is TRBJ2-5; no clear D. The germline V gene has CDR1 SGHVS and CDR2 FNYEAQ. Trimming pared 2 bases from V and 5 bases from J, leaving 12 bases between. The CDR3 covers 14 residues. The CDR3 here is CASSLYAGTETQYF. The CDR3, as DNA: TGTGCCAGCAGCTTATATGCAGGAACGGAGACCCAGTACTTC.

This chain joins TRBV5-1 and TRBJ1-2; D may be TRBD1 (6 bases). This CDR3 has 12 amino acids. Per the germline V gene, CDR1 is SGHRS and CDR2 is YFSETQ. V shed 4 bases and J shed 5 bases, with 9 bases lying between them. The CDR3 spells CASSNGQYGYTF. DNA of the CDR3: TGCGCCAGCAGCAACGGACAGTATGGCTACACCTTC.

The chain uses TRBV6-6 and TRBJ1-4; D is ambiguous. This CDR3 is 15 amino acids long. V lost 7 bases, J lost 5 bases, and 17 bases lay in between. From germline, CDR1 is MNHNY and CDR2 SVGAGI (reference sequence). CDR3 in amino acids: CASTLDRGQNEKLFF. The CDR3 region has the DNA TGTGCCAGCACCTTGGATAGAGGTCAAAATGAAAAACTGTTTTTT.

This clone occurred once. J is TRBJ1-2 and V is TRBV29-1; no firm D call. Germline lookup yields CDR1 SQVTM and CDR2 ANQGSEA. Trimming removed 1 base at V and 8 bases at J, with 11 bases between. This CDR3 has 12 amino acids. In DNA form, the CDR3 reads TGCAGCGTTGAAGGGGGAACGGGGGGCTACACCTTC. As protein: CSVEGGTGGYTF.

The chain is built from TRBV10-3 and TRBJ1-5; 9 bases fit TRBD1. V was clipped by 10 bases and J by 5 bases; unmatched bases: 6. Germline V gene data show CDR1 as ENHRY and CDR2 as SYGVKD. The CDR3 length is 13 residues. The CDR3 region is CATQGQGYQPQHF. CDR3 nucleotides: TGTGCCACCCAGGGACAGGGTTATCAGCCCCAGCATTTT.

The chain couples TRBV19 to TRBJ2-7, with 7 bases that match TRBD2. The J segment lost 1 base and the V segment lost 9 bases, leaving 9 bases of the junction unmatched. Looked up from germline, CDR1 is LNHDA and CDR2 is SQIVND (reference sequence). This CDR3 has 14 amino acids. The CDR3 spells CASSGVGMSYEQYF. The DNA for the CDR3 is TGTGCCAGCAGCGGGGTGGGAATGTCCTACGAGCAGTACTTC.

The chain carries TRBV5-1 and TRBJ1-6; D not certain. Trimming cost V 4 bases and J 9 bases, with 14 bases left between them. Germline V lookup: CDR1 SGHRS, CDR2 YFSETQ. CDR3 length: 14 amino acids. This CDR3 reads CASSGGQFGSPLHF. The CDR3 DNA sequence: TGCGCCAGCAGCGGCGGCCAGTTCGGTTCACCCCTCCACTTT.

The chain employs TRBV4-1 and TRBJ2-1; weak D call: TRBD1 (6 bases). This CDR3 region has 18 residues. CDR1 MGHRA and CDR2 YSYEKL come from the germline V gene. Trimming removed 0 bases from V and 1 base from J, with 16 bases in between. CDR3 sequence: CASSQDWAGDISYNEQFF. The CDR3 nucleotides are TGCGCCAGCAGCCAAGATTGGGCAGGGGACATTTCCTACAATGAGCAGTTCTTC.

V gene TRBV6-5 combines with J gene TRBJ1-1; TRBD1 agrees at 7 bases. The V gene end was trimmed by 4 bases and the J gene end by 1 base; junction bases not matched to a gene: 3. CDR3 length: 14 residues. Germline CDR1 reads MNHEY; CDR2 reads SVGAGI. This chain's CDR3 is CASSWTGKNTEAFF. CDR3 nucleotide sequence: TGTGCCAGCAGTTGGACAGGCAAGAACACTGAAGCTTTCTTT.

This chain connects TRBV7-7 to TRBJ2-5; 7 nucleotides line up with TRBD1. The CDR3 is made up of 14 amino acids. Germline assignment: CDR1 SSHAT and CDR2 FNYEAQ (reference sequence). The junction had 9 bases not matched to a gene; V was cut back by 5 bases and J by 6 bases. The CDR3 DNA is TGTGCCAGCAGCGAGGGGGCAGGGGGTCAGACCCAGTACTTC. Its protein product is CASSEGAGGQTQYF.

This clone was seen more than once but under ten times. The chain has TRBV29-1 and TRBJ2-7; D remains unclear. Germline V gives CDR1 SQVTM, CDR2 ANQGSEA. This CDR3 comprises 12 residues. Trimming stripped 1 base from V and 3 bases from J, with 7 bases between. The chain's CDR3 is CSVEGAFYEQYF. DNA for the CDR3: TGCAGCGTTGAAGGGGCGTTCTACGAGCAGTACTTC.

The chain couples TRBV28 to TRBJ1-5; TRBD1 agrees at 7 bases. Germline CDR1 and CDR2: MDHEN and SYDVKM. J was trimmed by 2 bases and V by 6 bases; bases with no gene match: 7. The CDR3 spans 15 residues. Here the CDR3 reads CASSHRGKGNQPQHF. The CDR3 coding sequence is TGTGCCAGCAGCCACAGGGGTAAGGGCAATCAGCCCCAGCATTTT.

V is TRBV7-7 and J is TRBJ2-5, with a weak D call TRBD2 (5 bases). Germline CDR1 SSHAT, CDR2 FNYEAQ (reference sequence). This CDR3 comprises 15 residues. Trimming cost V 1 base and J 4 bases, with 13 bases left between them. CDR3 DNA: TGTGCCAGCAGCTTAGGGGGAATGGCGGGAGAGACCCAGTACTTC. Protein sequence: CASSLGGMAGETQYF.

The V call is TRBV5-1, the J call TRBJ1-4; D is undetermined. Germline V CDR1 and CDR2: SGHRS, YFSETQ. The CDR3 contains 13 residues. Deletions cut 5 bases from V and 0 bases from J, with 5 bases between. The CDR3 protein is CASRRATNEKLFF. DNA for the CDR3: TGCGCCAGCAGACGAGCAACTAATGAAAAACTGTTTTTT.

V usage is TRBV5-6 and J usage is TRBJ2-7, with 10 bases that match TRBD1. The V gene end was trimmed by 4 bases and the J gene end by 1 base; junction bases not matched to a gene: 5. Germline V gene sequence: CDR1 SGHDT, CDR2 YYEEEE. This CDR3 has 15 amino acids. Here the CDR3 DNA reads TGTGCCAGCAGCCTGGGACAGGGGATATCCTACGAGCAGTACTTC. This translates into CASSLGQGISYEQYF.

The chain recombines TRBV6-2 or TRBV6-3 with TRBJ1-5; the D is unclear. V was pared by 5 bases and J by 9 bases, with 14 bases between. This CDR3 is 13 amino acids long. Germline CDR1 reads MNHEY; CDR2 reads SVGEGT. CDR3 DNA: TGTGCCAGCAGTCTGGGCTTACGATGGCCCCAGCATTTT. The encoded protein is CASSLGLRWPQHF.

The V call is TRBV18, the J call TRBJ1-2; a possible D gene is TRBD1 (6 bases). Between the trimmed V and J ends, which lost 3 bases and 3 bases, there was a span of 17 bases. This CDR3 is 16 amino acids long. In germline, CDR1 is KGHSH, CDR2 LQKENI. The CDR3 loop is CASSPPGARTDYGYTF. The CDR3 DNA sequence: TGTGCCAGCTCACCTCCAGGGGCAAGAACGGACTATGGCTACACCTTC.

The CDR3 DNA reads TGTGCCAGCAGCGCGGGACTGCGCTCCTACGAGCAGTACTTC. Amino acid sequence: CASSAGLRSYEQYF. V usage is TRBV7-2 and J usage is TRBJ2-7; D perhaps matches TRBD2 (6 bases). The germline CDR1 and CDR2 sequences are SGHTA and FQGNSA. V was clipped by 5 bases and J by 0 bases, with 11 bases between them. The CDR3 loop spans 14 amino acids.

This clone was detected once. The chain recombines TRBV7-6 with TRBJ2-3; TRBD2 matches 11 bases. V lost 3 bases and J lost 0; bases outside the gene matches: 8. This CDR3 comprises 18 residues. CDR1 and CDR2 (germline): SGHVS, FNYEAQ. As DNA, the CDR3 is TGTGCCAGCAGCTTGTTGTCTGCTAGCGGGGGGAGCACAGATACGCAGTATTTT. The encoded protein is CASSLLSASGGSTDTQYF.

The rearrangement links TRBV28 to TRBJ2-5; TRBD1 matches 12 bases. Trimming took 3 bases from V and 3 from J; bases not matched to a gene: 5. Per the germline V gene, CDR1 is MDHEN and CDR2 is SYDVKM. The CDR3 consists of 16 residues. The CDR3 sequence: CASSLGTGGNEETQYF. The CDR3 nucleotides read TGTGCCAGCAGTTTGGGGACAGGGGGCAACGAAGAGACCCAGTACTTC.

The chain couples TRBV5-4 to TRBJ2-2; the D gene is possibly TRBD2 (6 bases). The CDR3 runs to 14 residues. Trimming shortened V by 4 bases and J by 6 bases, and 13 bases separated the two germline ends. Germline values: CDR1 SGHNT, CDR2 YYREEE (reference sequence). The CDR3 DNA sequence: TGTGCCAGCAGCCCTTGGAGGGGCTCCGGGGAGCTGTTTTTT. Its translation: CASSPWRGSGELFF.